This entry concerns a single TCR beta chain. The antigen is undetermined. This entry is derived from a study of tumor-infiltrating lymphocytes in primary liver carcinoma. A primer in the constant region served to generate TCR beta cDNA from roughly 550 ng of total RNA. Slightly modified ARM-PCR, run as three nested multiplex PCR rounds, produced the TCR beta libraries. TCRdb redid the calling of the multiplex PCR reads with MiXCR, one entry per CDR3 protein. The data hold a few hundred thousand distinct CDR3 sequences, with around three fifths observed a single time. Findings and caveats of the study: Unsorted bulk samples meant CD4+ and CD8+ repertoires went uncompared. Compared with tumor region pairs, tumor-adjacent and tumor-blood pairs overlapped less.

The researchers obtained blood RNA from unsorted whole blood and also extracted germline DNA. The specimen was peripheral blood. The sequence derives from a woman under 40 with primary liver carcinoma and hepatitis B virus infection.

The CDR3 DNA sequence: TGTGCCAGCAGCTTGGATGCTAGCGGGAGTCTAAACATTCAGTACTTC. It translates to CASSLDASGSLNIQYF. The gene calls are TRBV5-6 and TRBJ2-4; 10 bases agree with TRBD2. This CDR3 contains 16 residues. V gave up 0 bases and J gave up 6 bases; unmatched junction bases: 6. Per the germline V gene, CDR1 is SGHDT and CDR2 is YYEEEE. The full variable domain, completed using reference TRBV5-6 and TRBJ2-4, is DAGVTQSPTHLIKTRGQQVTLRCSPKSGHDTVSWYQQALGQGPQFIFQYYEEEERQRGNFPDRFSGHQFPNYSSELNVNALLLGDSALYLCASSLDASGSLNIQYFGAGTRLSVL.